The 25 T cell receptor beta chains below come from one sample, sequenced in a study of CD8 T cells in Susac syndrome. Reverse transcription of about 0.45 to 1 ug RNA was performed with random hexamers. One entry per CDR3 protein, called by TCRdb with MiXCR from the immunoSEQ multiplex PCR reads. Here the sample spans 200,000 to 250,000 distinct CDR3 sequences, 95% being singletons. The specimen sequenced was CD4+ T cells from PBMCs. Receptors originate from a human donor with multiple sclerosis.

The chain uses TRBV20-1 and TRBJ2-7, with D uncertain. Germline values: CDR1 DFQATT, CDR2 SNEGSKA (reference sequence). The V end was cut by 3 bases, the J end by 3 bases, with 9 bases between. This CDR3 is 12 amino acids long. CDR3 in amino acids: CSARTGGYEQYF. The CDR3 DNA is TGCAGTGCTAGGACGGGCGGCTACGAGCAGTACTTC.

This CDR3 is CASSATGDISGNTIYF. CDR3 coding DNA: TGTGCCAGCAGCGCGACAGGGGACATCTCTGGAAACACCATATATTTT. The chain links TRBV9 to TRBJ1-3, with 8 bases matching TRBD1. CDR1 is SGDLS and CDR2 is YYNGEE in the germline V gene. This CDR3 spans 16 amino acids. V gave up 3 bases and J gave up 0 bases; unmatched junction bases: 5. The variable domain in full, completed from reference TRBV9 and TRBJ1-3, reads DSGVTQTPKHLITATGQRVTLRCSPRSGDLSVYWYQQSLDQGLQFLIQYYNGEERAKGNILERFSAQQFPDLHSELNLSSLELGDSALYFCASSATGDISGNTIYFGEGSWLTVV.

The chain has TRBV9 and TRBJ2-2; no definite D call. CDR3 length: 15 residues. Germline CDR1 is SGDLS and CDR2 is YYNGEE. Trimming shortened V by 0 bases and J by 6 bases, and 12 bases separated the two germline ends. The CDR3 sequence: CASSVGAGWAGELFF. The DNA for the CDR3 is TGTGCCAGCAGCGTAGGGGCAGGATGGGCCGGGGAGCTGTTTTTT.

The chain uses TRBV5-1 and TRBJ2-3; a possible D gene is TRBD2 (6 bases). This CDR3 region has 14 residues. From germline, CDR1 is SGHRS and CDR2 YFSETQ. The V gene lost 3 bases and the J gene lost 2 bases, with 10 bases spanning the gap. The CDR3 DNA reads as TGCGCCAGCAGCTCCCGGGGGAACACAGATACGCAGTATTTT. It yields the protein CASSSRGNTDTQYF.

The chain employs TRBV20-1 and TRBJ2-3, with TRBD2 identical over 10 bases. Germline CDR1 reads DFQATT; CDR2 reads SNEGSKA (reference sequence). The CDR3 sequence is 14 residues long. V trimming: 6 bases; J trimming: 8 bases; junction bases outside the gene matches: 11. CDR3 in amino acids: CSARRAGGHGTQYF. The CDR3 region has the DNA TGCAGTGCCCGAAGAGCGGGGGGGCATGGTACGCAGTATTTT.

Here the CDR3 reads CASSVKGGNEQFF. The CDR3, as DNA: TGTGCCAGCAGTGTTAAGGGGGGCAATGAGCAGTTCTTC. The rearrangement joins TRBV6-4 to TRBJ2-1; D possibly uses TRBD1 or TRBD2 (6 bases each). Between the trimmed V and J ends, which lost 4 bases and 6 bases, there was a span of 10 bases. The length of the CDR3 is 13 residues. Germline V lookup: CDR1 MRHNA, CDR2 SNTAGT.

The chain employs TRBV12-3 or TRBV12-4 and TRBJ2-5, with D maybe TRBD2 (5 bases). The germline V and J ends were trimmed by 1 base and 9 bases, with 18 bases remaining between them. This CDR3 comprises 15 residues. CDR3 bases: TGTGCCAGCAGTTTAGGTGGCAGCGGCGTCGGGTCCCAGTACTTC. This gives the protein CASSLGGSGVGSQYF.

This clonotype was observed a single time. The genes are TRBV4-2 and TRBJ2-3; no definite D call. The V end lost 2 bases, the J end lost 4 bases, and 7 bases lay between the germline ends. The CDR3 is 13 residues long. The germline gives CDR1 LGHNA, CDR2 YNFKEQ. The CDR3 DNA reads TGTGCCAGCAGCCAATTACTGGCAGATACGCAGTATTTT. This gives the protein CASSQLLADTQYF.

The chain uses TRBV20-1 and TRBJ2-3; D is uncertain. The CDR3 extends over 12 amino acids. Germline CDR1 is DFQATT and CDR2 is SNEGSKA (reference sequence). V shed 6 bases and J shed 4 bases, with 11 bases lying between them. The CDR3 DNA is TGCAGTGCAGCATCTACTGCAGATACGCAGTATTTT. This gives the protein CSAASTADTQYF.

This chain links TRBV5-4 with TRBJ2-7, with TRBD1 identical over 7 bases. The ends lost 2 bases at V and 6 bases at J; junction bases unmatched: 2. The germline V gene has CDR1 SGHNT and CDR2 YYREEE (reference sequence). This CDR3 region has 12 residues. The CDR3 DNA is TGTGCCAGCAGCTTCGACAGGGTCGAGCAGTACTTC. Residues: CASSFDRVEQYF.

The CDR3 nucleotides are TGTGCCAGCTCACCGTCCCCGGGACAGGGTGTCACTGAAGCTTTCTTT. Amino acids: CASSPSPGQGVTEAFF. The gene calls are TRBV18 and TRBJ1-1; 9 nucleotides match TRBD1. The J segment lost 4 bases and the V segment lost 3 bases, leaving 9 bases of the junction unmatched. The CDR3 length is 16 residues. Germline CDR1 reads KGHSH; CDR2 reads LQKENI.

CDR3 protein: CASSQGVGRLPDEQFF. In nucleotides, the CDR3 is TGCGCCAGCAGCCAAGGTGTAGGGAGGCTCCCCGATGAGCAGTTCTTC. The J gene is TRBJ2-1, the V gene TRBV4-1; tentative D call: TRBD2 (6 bases). Deletions cut 1 base from V and 8 bases from J, with 18 bases between. The germline gives CDR1 MGHRA, CDR2 YSYEKL. The CDR3 sequence is 16 residues long.

The chain couples TRBV15 to TRBJ1-1; 7 nucleotides agree with TRBD1. Germline-derived CDR1 and CDR2 are LNHNV and YYDKDF (reference sequence). V was pared by 0 bases and J by 1 base, with 14 bases of the junction left unmatched. The CDR3 consists of 19 residues. The CDR3 coding sequence is TGTGCCACCAGCAGAGATCGTCGGCCAGGGGGAGGACGGAACACTGAAGCTTTCTTT. The encoded protein is CATSRDRRPGGGRNTEAFF.

The chain is built from TRBV4-1 and TRBJ2-5; no definite D call. From germline, CDR1 is MGHRA and CDR2 YSYEKL. The CDR3 sequence is 14 residues long. The germline V and J ends were trimmed by 4 bases and 5 bases, with 14 bases remaining between them. Here the CDR3 DNA reads TGCGCCAGCAGCCCGGACGGCCGTCGGGAGACCCAGTACTTC. This translates into CASSPDGRRETQYF.

This chain links TRBV11-1 with TRBJ2-1; 13 bases align to TRBD2. Trimming at V came to 4 bases and at J to 9 bases, leaving 9 bases not matched to a gene. The germline CDR1 and CDR2 sequences are SGHAT and FQDESV (reference sequence). This CDR3 region has 16 residues. CDR3 sequence (DNA): TGTGCCAGCAGCTCGCCCGGACTAGCGGGAGTTGGTGAGCAGTTCTTC. Protein product: CASSSPGLAGVGEQFF.

The V gene is TRBV6-6, the J gene TRBJ2-3, with TRBD2 identical over 9 bases. Germline assignment: CDR1 MNHNY and CDR2 SVGAGI (reference sequence). CDR3 size: 13 residues. Germline trimming cut 6 bases from V and 14 bases from J; bases unmatched to any gene: 12. The CDR3 spells CASSTLERGAWYF. The CDR3 DNA reads as TGTGCCAGCAGCACCCTCGAGCGGGGGGCCTGGTATTTT.

V and J are TRBV27 and TRBJ1-6; 7 bases agree with TRBD1. Looked up from germline, CDR1 is MNHEY and CDR2 is SMNVEV (reference sequence). CDR3 size: 14 residues. With V trimmed by 6 bases and J by 8 bases, 7 bases remained unmatched. CDR3 nucleotide sequence: TGTGCCAGCAGCCTTCCGGGACAGTATTCACCCCTCCACTTT. Its translation is CASSLPGQYSPLHF.

Here the CDR3 DNA reads TGCAGTGCTAGGGAGGAATACAATGAGCAGTTCTTC. This encodes CSAREEYNEQFF. The genes are TRBV20-1 and TRBJ2-1; D might be TRBD2 (5 bases). The CDR3 is made up of 12 amino acids. Trimming pared 3 bases from V and 4 bases from J, leaving 7 bases between. Germline-derived CDR1 and CDR2 are DFQATT and SNEGSKA (reference sequence).

The chain links TRBV5-1 to TRBJ1-1; TRBD1 aligns across 8 bases. The CDR3 spans 14 residues. CDR1 SGHRS and CDR2 YFSETQ come from the germline V gene. V dropped 9 bases and J dropped 1; count of bases not matched to a gene: 8. CDR3 sequence: CATRTGQTNTEAFF. CDR3 nucleotides: TGCGCCACCAGGACAGGGCAGACGAACACTGAAGCTTTCTTT. Full variable domain (rest looked up from reference TRBV5-1 and TRBJ1-1): KAGVTQTPRYLIKTRGQQVTLSCSPISGHRSVSWYQQTPGQGLQFLFEYFSETQRNKGNFPGRFSGRQFSNSRSEMNVSTLELGDSALYLCATRTGQTNTEAFFGQGTRLTVV.

The V gene is TRBV30, the J gene TRBJ1-2, with D tentatively TRBD1 (5 bases). The germline V gene encodes CDR1 GTSNPN and CDR2 SVGIG (reference sequence). V shed 0 bases and J shed 8 bases, with 13 bases lying between them. The CDR3 is made up of 13 amino acids. The CDR3: CAWSVMGLGGYTF. In DNA, the CDR3 is TGTGCCTGGAGTGTAATGGGGCTCGGCGGCTACACCTTC.

V and J are TRBV3-1 and TRBJ2-5; D gene ambiguous. CDR1 and CDR2 from the germline V gene are LGHDT and YNNKEL (reference sequence). V lost 0 bases to trimming and J lost 1 base, with 6 bases between them. The CDR3 length is 14 residues. In nucleotides, the CDR3 is TGTGCCAGCAGCCAAGATTACAGCCAAGAGACCCAGTACTTC. Protein: CASSQDYSQETQYF.

This rearrangement joins TRBV12-3 or TRBV12-4 to TRBJ2-7; D is possibly TRBD1 (5 bases). The length of the CDR3 is 16 residues. V was clipped by 2 bases and J by 4 bases, with 18 bases between them. The CDR3 reads CASSLHAVDRPYEQYF. As DNA, the CDR3 is TGTGCCAGCAGTTTACACGCCGTTGACAGACCATACGAGCAGTACTTC.

The V call is TRBV9, the J call TRBJ2-4; D possibly corresponds to TRBD1 (5 bases). V was clipped by 3 bases and J by 2 bases, with 9 bases between them. The V gene's germline CDR1 is SGDLS and CDR2 YYNGEE. There are 14 residues in the CDR3. The CDR3 sequence is CASSAGQPKNIQYF. In DNA form, the CDR3 reads TGTGCCAGCAGCGCAGGACAACCCAAAAACATTCAGTACTTC.

The genes are TRBV18 and TRBJ2-7; 13 bases match TRBD2. CDR3 length: 18 amino acids. Germline CDR1 and CDR2: KGHSH and LQKENI. V dropped 4 bases and J dropped 4; count of bases not matched to a gene: 13. For the CDR3, the DNA is TGTGCCAGCTCACTTCTCCCCCCCGGGACTAGCGGGGATTACGAGCAGTACTTC. Translating gives CASSLLPPGTSGDYEQYF.

This chain connects TRBV25-1 to TRBJ1-1, with TRBD1 as a possible D gene (5 bases). Trimming pared 1 base from V and 5 bases from J, leaving 8 bases between. The CDR3 loop spans 13 amino acids. Germline V gives CDR1 MGHDK, CDR2 SYGVNS. CDR3 DNA: TGTGCCAGCAGTGAATCGGGGGTAACTGAAGCTTTCTTT. Translation gives CASSESGVTEAFF.